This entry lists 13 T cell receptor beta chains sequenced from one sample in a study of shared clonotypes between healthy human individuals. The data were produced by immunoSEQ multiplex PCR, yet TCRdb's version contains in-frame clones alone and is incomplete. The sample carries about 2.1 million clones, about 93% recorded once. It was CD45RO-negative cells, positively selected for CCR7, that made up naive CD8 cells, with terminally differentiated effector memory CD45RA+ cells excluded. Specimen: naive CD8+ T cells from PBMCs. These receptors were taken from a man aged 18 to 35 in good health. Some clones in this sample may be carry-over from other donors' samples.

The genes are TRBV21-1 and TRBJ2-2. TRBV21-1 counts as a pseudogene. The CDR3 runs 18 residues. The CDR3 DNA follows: TGTGCCAGCAGCAGGGGAGTAAGGGGCTTGTCGAACACCGGGGAGCTGTTTTTT. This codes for CASSRGVRGLSNTGELFF.

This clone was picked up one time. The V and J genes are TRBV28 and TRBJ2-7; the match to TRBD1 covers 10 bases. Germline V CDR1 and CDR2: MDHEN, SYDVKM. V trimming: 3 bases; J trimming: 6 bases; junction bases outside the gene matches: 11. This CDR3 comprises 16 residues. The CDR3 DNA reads TGTGCCAGCAGTTTTAGTAAGGGGACAGGGGTTCCCGAGCAGTACTTC. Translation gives CASSFSKGTGVPEQYF.

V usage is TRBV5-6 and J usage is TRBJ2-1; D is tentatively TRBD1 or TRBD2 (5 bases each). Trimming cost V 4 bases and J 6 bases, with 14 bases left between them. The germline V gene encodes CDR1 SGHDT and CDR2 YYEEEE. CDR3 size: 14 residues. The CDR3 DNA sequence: TGTGCCAGCAGCGTTCGGAGAGGGGTCAATGAGCAGTTCTTC. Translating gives CASSVRRGVNEQFF.

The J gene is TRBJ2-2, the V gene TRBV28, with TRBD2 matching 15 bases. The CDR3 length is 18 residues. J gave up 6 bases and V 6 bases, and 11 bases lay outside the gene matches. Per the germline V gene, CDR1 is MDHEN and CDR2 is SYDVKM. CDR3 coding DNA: TGTGCCAGCAGCACTGGACTAGCGGGAGGGCTTGAGCCCGGGGAGCTGTTTTTT. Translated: CASSTGLAGGLEPGELFF.

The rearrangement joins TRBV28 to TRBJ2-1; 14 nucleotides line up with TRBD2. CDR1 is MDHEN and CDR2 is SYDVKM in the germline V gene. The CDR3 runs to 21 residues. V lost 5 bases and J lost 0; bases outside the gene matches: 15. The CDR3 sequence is CASSPIRTTSGRVSSYNEQFF. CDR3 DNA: TGTGCCAGCAGTCCCATCCGAACGACTAGCGGGAGGGTTAGCTCCTACAATGAGCAGTTCTTC.

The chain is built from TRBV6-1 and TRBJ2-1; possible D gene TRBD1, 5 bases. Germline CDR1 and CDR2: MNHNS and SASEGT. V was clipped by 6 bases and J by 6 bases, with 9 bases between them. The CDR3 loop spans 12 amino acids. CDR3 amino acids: CASRRQTNEQFF. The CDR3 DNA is TGTGCCAGCAGGAGACAGACCAATGAGCAGTTCTTC.

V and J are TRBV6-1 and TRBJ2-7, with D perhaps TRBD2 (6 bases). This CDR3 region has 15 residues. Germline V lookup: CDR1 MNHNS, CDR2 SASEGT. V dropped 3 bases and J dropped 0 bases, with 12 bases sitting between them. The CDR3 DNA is TGTGCCAGCAGTGACATCCGGGAGCACTCCTACGAGCAGTACTTC. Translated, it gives CASSDIREHSYEQYF.

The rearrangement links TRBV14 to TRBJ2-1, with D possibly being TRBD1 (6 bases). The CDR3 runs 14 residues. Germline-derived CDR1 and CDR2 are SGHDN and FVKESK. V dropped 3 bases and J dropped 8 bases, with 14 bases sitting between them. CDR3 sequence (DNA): TGTGCCAGCAGCCACGGTTTGACAGGCTATGAGCAGTTCTTC. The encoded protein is CASSHGLTGYEQFF.

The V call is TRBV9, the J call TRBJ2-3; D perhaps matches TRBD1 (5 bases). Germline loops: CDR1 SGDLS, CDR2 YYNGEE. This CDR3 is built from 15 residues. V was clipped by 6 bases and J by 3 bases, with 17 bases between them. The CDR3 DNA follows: TGTGCCAGCACCCCCCGTGGGGCTATTACAGATACGCAGTATTTT. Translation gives CASTPRGAITDTQYF.

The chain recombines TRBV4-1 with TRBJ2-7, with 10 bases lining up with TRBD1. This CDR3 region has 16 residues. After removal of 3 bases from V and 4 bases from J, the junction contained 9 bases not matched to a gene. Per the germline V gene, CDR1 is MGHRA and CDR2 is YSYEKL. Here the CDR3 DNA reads TGCGCCAGCAGCCACCTAAGACAGGGGGCCGGGTACGAGCAGTACTTC. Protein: CASSHLRQGAGYEQYF.

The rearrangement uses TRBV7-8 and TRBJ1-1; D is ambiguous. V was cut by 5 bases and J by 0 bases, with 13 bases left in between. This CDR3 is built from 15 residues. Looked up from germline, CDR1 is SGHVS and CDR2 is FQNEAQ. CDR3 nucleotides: TGTGCCAGCAGCCCTAACATAGGGATGAACACTGAAGCTTTCTTT. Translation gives CASSPNIGMNTEAFF.

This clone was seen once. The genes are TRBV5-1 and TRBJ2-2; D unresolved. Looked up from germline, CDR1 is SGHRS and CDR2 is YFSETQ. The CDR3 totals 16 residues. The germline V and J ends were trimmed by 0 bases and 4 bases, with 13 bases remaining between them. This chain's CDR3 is CASSLAEWAGTGELFF. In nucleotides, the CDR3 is TGCGCCAGCAGCTTGGCCGAGTGGGCCGGCACCGGGGAGCTGTTTTTT.

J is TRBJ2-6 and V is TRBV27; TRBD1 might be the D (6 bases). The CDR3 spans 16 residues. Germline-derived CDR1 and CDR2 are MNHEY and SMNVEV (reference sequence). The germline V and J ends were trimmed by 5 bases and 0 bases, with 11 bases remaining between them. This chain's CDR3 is CASSSTGFSGANVLTF. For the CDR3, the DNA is TGTGCCAGCAGTAGCACAGGGTTCTCTGGGGCCAACGTCCTGACTTTC.